The T cell receptor beta chain under discussion was sequenced for a study of T cells after yellow fever vaccination. The wider study: For low cell numbers, libraries were made with SMART-Seq v4 Ultra Low Input.

Trimming shortened V by 0 bases and J by 5 bases, and 16 bases separated the two germline ends. The CDR3 sequence is 16 residues long. Germline V gene data show CDR1 as SGHRS and CDR2 as YFSETQ. Regarding the study as a whole: The secondary response was weaker, and its peak arrived faster, on day 5 versus 15. Subsequent booster samples again held most clones from primary vaccination (roughly 95% CD4, 88% CD8).

This clonotype was detected ten times or more. 5'RACE template switching produced TCR cDNA carrying a universal primer site and UMIs. TCRdb re-analysed the 5' RACE reads in MiXCR, keeping a single row per CDR3 protein. The top ten hold about 40% of the sample, which has about 27,000 distinct CDR3 sequences, approximately 4.2% seen once. This chain uses TRBV5-1 with TRBJ2-3, with D maybe TRBD2 (7 bases). This receptor was identified in a man younger than 30 who received the YFV17D yellow fever vaccine. The sequenced sample was PBMCs, either bulk or a sorted T-cell subset (CD4+, CD8+, memory, or dextramer-sorted; not recorded which), obtained on the day of the yellow fever booster vaccination. CDR3 loop: CASSLEYGGREDTQYF. The CDR3 DNA follows: TGCGCCAGCAGCTTGGAGTACGGGGGGCGAGAAGATACGCAGTATTTT.